This T cell receptor beta chain is from a study of T cell repertoires in cytomegalovirus infection. Background on the study: CMV infection plus the matching HLA type was flagged by public TCR beta signatures.

TCRdb called the reads again in MiXCR, with one record for every CDR3 protein. The data contain some 600,000 distinct CDR3 sequences, more than 20% of them seen just once; the ten biggest clones take up around 8%. Losses at the gene ends were 1 base for V and 8 bases for J; bases not matched to a gene: 4. Looked up from germline, CDR1 is MNHEY and CDR2 is SVGAGI. The CDR3 totals 14 residues. Whole-study results and caveats: Cumulative public TCR beta family frequency identified carriers of CMV plus the relevant HLA. HLA-C-restricted, CMV-specific TCR beta clonotypes were dominant ex vivo.

Concerning this clonotype itself: The antigen is unknown.

This sequence was found in a human donor in good health (CMV status not recorded). Some clones in this sample may be carry-over from other donors' samples. Input material: CD8+ T cells from PBMCs. The chain links TRBV6-5 to TRBJ2-1; the match to TRBD2 covers 8 bases. CDR3 loop: CASSYYRGGDEQFF. The DNA for the CDR3 is TGTGCCAGCAGTTACTACCGGGGGGGCGATGAGCAGTTCTTC.